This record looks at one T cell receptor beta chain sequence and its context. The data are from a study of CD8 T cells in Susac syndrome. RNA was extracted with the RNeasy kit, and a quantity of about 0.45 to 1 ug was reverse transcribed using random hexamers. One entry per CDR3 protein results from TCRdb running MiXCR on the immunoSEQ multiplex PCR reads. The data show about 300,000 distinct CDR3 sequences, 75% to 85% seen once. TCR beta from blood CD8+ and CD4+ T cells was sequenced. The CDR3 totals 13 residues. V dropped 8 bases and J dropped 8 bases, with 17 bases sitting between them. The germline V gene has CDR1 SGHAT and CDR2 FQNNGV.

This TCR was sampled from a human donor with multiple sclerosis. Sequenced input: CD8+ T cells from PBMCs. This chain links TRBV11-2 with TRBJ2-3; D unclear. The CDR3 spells CASLLSTPGTQYF. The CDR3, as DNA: TGTGCCAGCCTACTATCTACTCCGGGTACGCAGTATTTT.